A selection of T cell receptor beta chains follows, all from one sample in a study of blood T cell repertoires in COVID-19. Only in-frame clones appear in the TCRdb table, and some are missing; sequencing was by immunoSEQ multiplex PCR. The data show a few hundred thousand clones, 85% to 90% seen once. Sequenced: PBMCs or T cells enriched from blood (not recorded which). These receptors were obtained from a man aged 25-40 years who had recovered from COVID-19. Each CDR3 is given with its conserved first and last residue. A D gene is named only where the DNA matches it firmly. Size tells how often a clone was seen (once, few, many) or the class of an expanded clone, and some rows leave it out.

J: TRBJ2-7; V: TRBV18; D: NA; size: NA; CDR3: CASSPPSDEQYF; DNA: TGTGCCAGCTCACCTCCTTCGGACGAGCAGTACTTC
J: TRBJ2-2; V: TRBV5-1; D: TRBD1; size: NA; CDR3: CASSETGNAGELFF; DNA: TGCGCCAGCAGCGAGACAGGGAACGCCGGGGAGCTGTTTTTT
J: TRBJ2-3; V: TRBV4-2; D: NA; size: NA; CDR3: CASRLSGSSTDTQYF; DNA: TGTGCCAGCAGGCTTAGCGGTTCTAGCACAGATACGCAGTATTTT
J: TRBJ2-1; V: TRBV2; D: NA; size: NA; CDR3: CASTVQVTGEQFF; DNA: TGTGCCAGCACGGTACAGGTAACCGGTGAGCAGTTCTTC
J: TRBJ1-1; V: TRBV6-5; D: TRBD1; size: NA; CDR3: CASNRAQGIPFF; DNA: TGTGCCAGCAATCGGGCACAGGGGATACCTTTCTTT
J: TRBJ2-7; V: TRBV7-9; D: TRBD2; size: NA; CDR3: CASSLGGGSVEQYF; DNA: TGTGCCAGCAGCTTAGGGGGCGGGAGCGTTGAGCAGTACTTC
J: TRBJ1-6; V: TRBV7-9; D: NA; size: NA; CDR3: CASSPRFSTGSPLHF; DNA: TGTGCCAGCAGCCCCCGCTTTTCCACCGGGTCACCCCTCCACTTT
J: TRBJ2-7; V: TRBV7-9; D: TRBD1; size: NA; CDR3: CASSGSTGVSSYEQYF; DNA: TGTGCCAGCAGCGGCTCGACAGGGGTTAGCTCCTACGAGCAGTACTTC
J: TRBJ2-7; V: TRBV4-2; D: TRBD1; size: NA; CDR3: CASSLQTGRDQYF; DNA: TGTGCCAGCAGCCTGCAGACAGGGAGAGACCAGTACTTC
J: TRBJ1-6; V: TRBV27; D: NA; size: NA; CDR3: CASREQGNNSPLHF; DNA: TGTGCCAGCAGGGAACAGGGTAATAATTCACCCCTCCACTTT
J: TRBJ2-1; V: TRBV24-1; D: TRBD2; size: NA; CDR3: CATSEYTKSGLAVDNEQFF; DNA: TGTGCCACCAGTGAATATACAAAGTCGGGACTAGCGGTTGACAATGAGCAGTTCTTC
J: TRBJ2-6; V: TRBV7-9; D: TRBD1; size: NA; CDR3: CATPPAGTASSGANVLTF; DNA: TGTGCCACCCCGCCCGCCGGGACAGCAAGCTCTGGGGCCAACGTCCTGACTTTC
J: TRBJ2-1; V: TRBV30; D: TRBD2; size: NA; CDR3: CAWRGTGSGDEQFF; DNA: TGTGCCTGGAGGGGAACCGGGAGCGGGGATGAGCAGTTCTTC
J: TRBJ1-5; V: TRBV10-2; D: NA; size: NA; CDR3: CASSESRVNQPQHF; DNA: TGCGCCAGCAGTGAGTCCAGGGTTAATCAGCCCCAGCATTTT
J: TRBJ1-5; V: TRBV21-1; D: NA; size: NA; CDR3: CASSWQSGNQPQHF; DNA: TGTGCCAGCAGCTGGCAGTCAGGGAATCAGCCCCAGCATTTT
J: TRBJ1-2; V: TRBV10-2; D: NA; size: NA; CDR3: CASSAGLWSYGYTF; DNA: TGCGCCAGCAGTGCCGGCCTATGGAGCTATGGCTACACCTTC
J: TRBJ2-5; V: TRBV27; D: NA; size: NA; CDR3: CASSSLAEGGETQYF; DNA: TGTGCCAGCAGTTCCCTAGCCGAAGGAGGGGAGACCCAGTACTTC
J: TRBJ1-1; V: TRBV27; D: NA; size: NA; CDR3: CASTKQGDMNTEAFF; DNA: TGTGCCAGCACCAAACAGGGCGACATGAACACTGAAGCTTTCTTT
J: TRBJ1-5; V: TRBV19; D: TRBD1; size: NA; CDR3: CASSPGQGNQPQHF; DNA: TGTGCCAGTAGTCCGGGACAGGGTAATCAGCCCCAGCATTTT
J: TRBJ1-6; V: TRBV18; D: NA; size: once; CDR3: CASSPPGFNSPLHF; DNA: TGTGCCAGCTCACCTCCAGGGTTTAATTCACCCCTCCACTTT
J: TRBJ2-7; V: TRBV28; D: NA; size: NA; CDR3: CASSLGSRYEQYF; DNA: TGTGCCAGCAGTTTAGGGAGCCGGTACGAGCAGTACTTC
J: TRBJ2-7; V: TRBV2; D: NA; size: NA; CDR3: CASRIGQGPYEQYF; DNA: TGTGCCAGCAGGATTGGGCAGGGTCCCTACGAGCAGTACTTC
J: TRBJ2-1; V: TRBV19; D: TRBD2; size: NA; CDR3: CASSVSQGLAFYNEQFF; DNA: TGTGCCAGTAGTGTGAGCCAGGGACTAGCGTTTTACAATGAGCAGTTCTTC
J: TRBJ2-7; V: TRBV5-1; D: NA; size: NA; CDR3: CASSLAGKMAYEQYF; DNA: TGCGCCAGCAGCTTGGCAGGGAAGATGGCCTACGAGCAGTACTTC